Below, 27 T cell receptor beta chains from the same sample are listed, as sequenced in a study of T cells in localized non-small cell lung cancer. Data came from immunoSEQ multiplex PCR; TCRdb stores just in-frame clones and leaves some out. Of over a thousand clones detected, about 39% appear once; the ten largest clones hold around a tenth. The input for sequencing was lung tumor tissue, taken before any cancer treatment. Every receptor here comes from an older male donor with stage I squamous cell lung carcinoma.

The chain is built from TRBV9 and TRBJ2-7; tentatively, D is TRBD1 (5 bases). V lost 2 bases to trimming and J lost 2 bases, with 14 bases between them. The CDR3 contains 15 residues. CDR1 SGDLS and CDR2 YYNGEE come from the germline V gene. The CDR3 nucleotides are TGTGCCAGCAGCGTCCCTGGGCAGGGCACCTACGAGCAGTACTTC. Protein: CASSVPGQGTYEQYF. The entire variable domain, with the rest obtained from reference TRBV9 and TRBJ2-7, is as follows: DSGVTQTPKHLITATGQRVTLRCSPRSGDLSVYWYQQSLDQGLQFLIQYYNGEERAKGNILERFSAQQFPDLHSELNLSSLELGDSALYFCASSVPGQGTYEQYFGPGTRLTVT.

The chain couples TRBV9 to TRBJ2-5; 7 bases are shared with TRBD1. The trim removed 0 bases at V and 2 bases at J, leaving 7 bases unmatched. This CDR3 region has 16 residues. Germline CDR1 is SGDLS and CDR2 is YYNGEE. The CDR3 region has the DNA TGTGCCAGCAGCGTAGTCTCGATGACAGGGCAAGAGACCCAGTACTTC. It translates to CASSVVSMTGQETQYF.

This clone is categorized as medium-sized. V usage is TRBV11-3 and J usage is TRBJ1-1; 10 bases agree with TRBD1. After removal of 5 bases from V and 4 bases from J, the junction contained 7 bases not matched to a gene. CDR3 length equals 15 residues. From germline, CDR1 is SGHNT and CDR2 YENEEA. CDR3 sequence reads: CASSPPGDRGTEAFF. The CDR3 coding sequence is TGTGCCAGCAGCCCCCCCGGGGACAGGGGCACTGAAGCTTTCTTT.

The chain recombines TRBV30 with TRBJ1-5; 7 bases align to TRBD1. CDR1 is GTSNPN, CDR2 SVGIG, per germline (reference sequence). J lost 1 base, V lost 0 bases, and 6 bases had no gene match. The CDR3 extends over 16 amino acids. The CDR3 DNA reads as TGTGCCTGGAGTGTAGGGGGCGCGGAGAGCAATCAGCCCCAGCATTTT. Translated, it gives CAWSVGGAESNQPQHF. The complete variable domain, with remaining parts taken from reference TRBV30 and TRBJ1-5, reads SQTIHQWPATLVQPVGSPLSLECTVEGTSNPNLYWYRQAAGRGLQLLFYSVGIGQISSEVPQNLSASRPQDRQFILSSKKLLLSDSGFYLCAWSVGGAESNQPQHFGDGTRLSIL.

The gene calls are TRBV28 and TRBJ2-1; D gene unclear. Trimming pared 6 bases from V and 0 bases from J, leaving 6 bases between. The CDR3 loop spans 13 amino acids. Germline V gives CDR1 MDHEN, CDR2 SYDVKM. CDR3 DNA: TGTGCCAGCAGGCGAAGCTCCTACAATGAGCAGTTCTTC. Translating gives CASRRSSYNEQFF.

This clone was counted a few times. The chain employs TRBV11-3 and TRBJ2-2; a weak D match, TRBD1 (6 bases). Germline assignment: CDR1 SGHNT and CDR2 YENEEA. The CDR3 loop spans 16 amino acids. V was pared by 3 bases and J by 0 bases, with 11 bases between. CDR3 residues: CASSLRGTPNTGELFF. The CDR3 DNA reads as TGTGCCAGCAGCTTGAGAGGGACACCGAACACCGGGGAGCTGTTTTTT.

The chain joins TRBV9 to TRBJ1-1; D may be TRBD1 (5 bases). Germline V gene sequence: CDR1 SGDLS, CDR2 YYNGEE. Between the trimmed V and J ends, which lost 4 bases and 0 bases, there was a span of 10 bases. This CDR3 contains 14 residues. CDR3 protein: CASSSTAMNTEAFF. The CDR3 nucleotides read TGTGCCAGCAGCTCGACAGCCATGAACACTGAAGCTTTCTTT.

This clone qualifies as large. At one boundary the junction diverges from the germline segment, which might be a read error. This chain connects TRBV18 to TRBJ2-1, with D perhaps TRBD2 (6 bases). Germline V gene data show CDR1 as KGHSH and CDR2 as LQKENI. CDR3 length: 14 residues. The CDR3 DNA reads TGTGCCAGCTCACCTTGGGACTCCTCCAATGAGCAGTTCTTC. Protein product: CASSPWDSSNEQFF.

This chain connects TRBV19 to TRBJ1-4; D perhaps matches TRBD1 (6 bases). Germline CDR1 reads LNHDA; CDR2 reads SQIVND (reference sequence). Trimming removed 5 bases from V and 12 bases from J, with 13 bases in between. This CDR3 region has 12 residues. The CDR3 sequence: CASSPREGELFF. Here the CDR3 DNA reads TGTGCCAGTAGTCCGAGAGAGGGGGAACTGTTTTTT. Filled out from reference TRBV19 and TRBJ1-4, the complete variable domain reads DGGITQSPKYLFRKEGQNVTLSCEQNLNHDAMYWYRQDPGQGLRLIYYSQIVNDFQKGDIAEGYSVSREKKESFPLTVTSAQKNPTAFYLCASSPREGELFFGSGTQLSVL.

The genes are TRBV30 and TRBJ2-7; 7 bases match TRBD2. Per the germline V gene, CDR1 is GTSNPN and CDR2 is SVGIG (reference sequence). V was pared by 1 base and J by 1 base, with 4 bases of the junction left unmatched. The CDR3 runs to 14 residues. The CDR3 DNA reads TGTGCCTGGAGTGAAGCGGGGCCTTCCTACGAGCAGTACTTC. Residues: CAWSEAGPSYEQYF.

In its sample, this clone was seen a few times. V is TRBV11-3 and J is TRBJ2-7; 7 bases line up with TRBD1. The CDR3 contains 15 residues. Germline CDR1 reads SGHNT; CDR2 reads YENEEA. V was pared by 4 bases and J by 0 bases, with 6 bases of the junction left unmatched. The CDR3 DNA reads as TGTGCCAGCAGCTCTTACGGGACAGCCTCCTACGAGCAGTACTTC. This encodes CASSSYGTASYEQYF.

J is TRBJ2-1 and V is TRBV11-3; 7 nucleotides match TRBD1. This CDR3 contains 15 residues. CDR1 SGHNT and CDR2 YENEEA come from the germline V gene. V shed 6 bases, J shed 7 bases, and the junction held 12 bases outside the gene matches. The CDR3: CASSTTNSQGNEQFF. DNA of the CDR3: TGTGCCAGCAGTACTACGAACTCACAGGGGAATGAGCAGTTCTTC.

The chain employs TRBV7-7 and TRBJ2-3; 7 positions agree with TRBD2. CDR1 SSHAT and CDR2 FNYEAQ come from the germline V gene (reference sequence). The CDR3 has 16 amino acids. Trimming took 1 base from V and 1 from J; bases not matched to a gene: 5. The chain's CDR3 is CASSLELALGTDTQYF. The CDR3 region has the DNA TGTGCCAGCAGCTTAGAACTAGCGTTGGGCACAGATACGCAGTATTTT.

This clone appeared a few times. V usage is TRBV19 and J usage is TRBJ1-1; no firm D call. The V end lost 6 bases, the J end lost 4 bases, and 12 bases lay between the germline ends. The V gene's germline CDR1 is LNHDA and CDR2 SQIVND (reference sequence). CDR3 length: 13 residues. CDR3 sequence reads: CASRETIGTEAFF. CDR3 nucleotide sequence: TGTGCCAGTAGGGAGACAATAGGCACTGAAGCTTTCTTT.

The sample holds a few counts of this clone. This sequence joins TRBV28 and TRBJ2-7; 7 bases line up with TRBD1. The length of the CDR3 is 18 residues. The germline CDR1 and CDR2 sequences are MDHEN and SYDVKM. V dropped 3 bases and J dropped 0; count of bases not matched to a gene: 14. CDR3 in amino acids: CASSFNRGAARGSYEQYF. The DNA of the CDR3 is TGTGCCAGCAGTTTTAACAGGGGAGCCGCAAGGGGCTCCTACGAGCAGTACTTC.

On this clone itself: Its ends do not fully match the called genes, so a read error is possible. V usage is TRBV6-8 and J usage is TRBJ1-4, with D perhaps matching TRBD1 (6 bases). This CDR3 spans 15 amino acids. From germline, CDR1 is MNHGY and CDR2 SAAAGT. This CDR3 reads CAISRQEGTNEKLFF. Here the CDR3 DNA reads TGTGCCATCAGTCGACAGGAGGGAACTAATGAAAAACTGTTTTTT.

The table lists this clone with a few counts. The gene calls are TRBV6-8 and TRBJ1-1; perhaps TRBD1 as D (5 bases). CDR1 is MNHGY, CDR2 SAAAGT, per germline. The CDR3 covers 15 residues. The V gene lost 0 bases and the J gene lost 1 base, with 9 bases spanning the gap. The CDR3 region has the DNA TGTGCCAGCAGTTACTCGATCACAGGGAACACTGAAGCTTTCTTT. Its translation: CASSYSITGNTEAFF.

The V call is TRBV30, the J call TRBJ2-2; TRBD1 is a possible D gene (6 bases). The DNA end is a closer match to TRBJ1-3, so the J assignment may be wrong. Germline V gene sequence: CDR1 GTSNPN, CDR2 SVGIG (reference sequence). The CDR3 has 13 amino acids. The DNA of the CDR3 is TGTGCCTGGAGTAAGGGGGGCGATAACACCATATATTTT. It yields the protein CAWSKGGDNTIYF.

This chain uses TRBV19 with TRBJ1-1, with D unclear. The V gene lost 5 bases and the J gene lost 0 bases, with 7 bases spanning the gap. Germline CDR1 LNHDA, CDR2 SQIVND (reference sequence). The CDR3 is 13 amino acids. The CDR3 sequence: CASSGVVNTEAFF. CDR3 in DNA: TGTGCCAGTAGTGGGGTAGTGAACACTGAAGCTTTCTTT. Filled out from reference TRBV19 and TRBJ1-1, the complete variable domain reads DGGITQSPKYLFRKEGQNVTLSCEQNLNHDAMYWYRQDPGQGLRLIYYSQIVNDFQKGDIAEGYSVSREKKESFPLTVTSAQKNPTAFYLCASSGVVNTEAFFGQGTRLTVV.

This clone was seen only a few times. The rearrangement joins TRBV29-1 to TRBJ2-2; TRBD2 agrees at 7 bases. V was clipped by 7 bases and J by 6 bases; unmatched bases: 17. Germline lookup yields CDR1 SQVTM and CDR2 ANQGSEA. CDR3 length: 16 amino acids. The CDR3 nucleotides are TGCAGCGCCAAGGCGGGGAGGGGTGGTAAACCCGGGGAGCTGTTTTTT. Translating gives CSAKAGRGGKPGELFF.

This clone was observed once. This rearrangement joins TRBV10-1 to TRBJ1-1; D might be TRBD1 (5 bases). Looked up from germline, CDR1 is WNHNN and CDR2 is SYGVQD (reference sequence). This CDR3 is built from 13 residues. Trimming left V 6 bases short and J 5 bases short, with 13 bases between. DNA for the CDR3: TGCGCCAGCAGCATCATCCCAGGGACTGAAGCTTTCTTT. This codes for CASSIIPGTEAFF.

The rearrangement uses TRBV19 and TRBJ1-5; 7 bases are shared with TRBD1. This CDR3 is built from 14 residues. Germline CDR1 is LNHDA and CDR2 is SQIVND (reference sequence). The V segment lost 8 bases and the J segment 1 base; nucleotides outside the gene matches: 5. CDR3 sequence reads: CASSRGASNQPQHF. The DNA for the CDR3 is TGTGCCAGTTCCAGGGGGGCCAGCAATCAGCCCCAGCATTTT.

The rearrangement uses TRBV18 and TRBJ2-7; perhaps TRBD1 as D (6 bases). The CDR3 runs 15 residues. CDR1 and CDR2 from the germline V gene are KGHSH and LQKENI. Deletions cut 3 bases from V and 3 bases from J, with 15 bases between. This chain's CDR3 is CASSPPGAGDYEQYF. CDR3 nucleotides: TGTGCCAGCTCACCGCCAGGGGCCGGGGACTACGAGCAGTACTTC.

V gene TRBV28 combines with J gene TRBJ2-7, with 8 bases fitting TRBD1. The CDR3 consists of 13 residues. CDR1 MDHEN and CDR2 SYDVKM come from the germline V gene. The trim removed 3 bases at V and 6 bases at J, leaving 4 bases unmatched. For the CDR3, the DNA is TGTGCCAGCAGTTTCTGGACAGGGCCCGAGCAGTACTTC. Its translation: CASSFWTGPEQYF.

This clone is deemed medium-sized. This chain joins TRBV11-3 and TRBJ1-1, with D possibly being TRBD1 (6 bases). Trimming removed 3 bases at V and 4 bases at J, with 12 bases between. The germline CDR1 and CDR2 sequences are SGHNT and YENEEA. This CDR3 contains 14 residues. This CDR3 reads CASSLWQGSTEAFF. The CDR3 DNA reads TGTGCCAGCAGCTTGTGGCAGGGGAGCACTGAAGCTTTCTTT.

This clone was observed a handful of times. This rearrangement joins TRBV11-3 to TRBJ2-7; TRBD2 agrees at 7 bases. V lost 2 bases to trimming and J lost 3 bases; unmatched junction nucleotides: 4. The CDR3 covers 14 residues. The germline gives CDR1 SGHNT, CDR2 YENEEA. The CDR3 DNA sequence: TGTGCCAGCAGCTTACGGGAGGATCTCTACGAGCAGTACTTC. It is translated as CASSLREDLYEQYF.

V is TRBV6-8 and J is TRBJ1-1; D gene unclear. Trimming pared 5 bases from V and 5 bases from J, leaving 18 bases between. Germline CDR1 and CDR2: MNHGY and SAAAGT. The CDR3 runs 15 residues. CDR3 DNA: TGTGCCAGCAGTCACCCCTTGATAGGAGGGACTGAAGCTTTCTTT. Translation: CASSHPLIGGTEAFF.